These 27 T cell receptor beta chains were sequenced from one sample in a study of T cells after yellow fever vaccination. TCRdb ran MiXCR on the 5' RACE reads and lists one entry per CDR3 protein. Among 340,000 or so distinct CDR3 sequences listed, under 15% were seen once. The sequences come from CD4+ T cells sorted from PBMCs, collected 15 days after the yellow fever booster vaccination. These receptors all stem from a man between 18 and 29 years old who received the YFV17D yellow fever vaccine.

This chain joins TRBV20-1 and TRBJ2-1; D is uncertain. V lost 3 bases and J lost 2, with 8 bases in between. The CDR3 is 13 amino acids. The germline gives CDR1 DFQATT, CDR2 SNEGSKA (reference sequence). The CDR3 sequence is CSARRSPYNEQFF. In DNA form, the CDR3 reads TGCAGTGCTAGGAGATCACCCTACAATGAGCAGTTCTTC.

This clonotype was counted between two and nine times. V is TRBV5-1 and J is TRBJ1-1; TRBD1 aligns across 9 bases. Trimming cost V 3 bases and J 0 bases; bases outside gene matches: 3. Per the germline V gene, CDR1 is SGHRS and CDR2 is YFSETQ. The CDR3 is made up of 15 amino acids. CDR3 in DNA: TGCGCCAGCAGCTCGGGACAGGGTATGAACACTGAAGCTTTCTTT. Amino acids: CASSSGQGMNTEAFF.

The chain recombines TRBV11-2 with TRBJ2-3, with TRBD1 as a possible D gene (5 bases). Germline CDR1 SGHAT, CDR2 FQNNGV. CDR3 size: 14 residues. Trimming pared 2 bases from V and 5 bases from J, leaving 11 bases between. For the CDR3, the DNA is TGTGCCAGCAGCTTATATCCCACAGGAGATACGCAGTATTTT. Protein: CASSLYPTGDTQYF.

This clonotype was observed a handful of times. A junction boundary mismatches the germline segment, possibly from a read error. CDR3 amino acids: CPQRGEGLAKNIQYF. The DNA for the CDR3 is TGCCCACAGCGCGGGGAGGGGCTCGCCAAAAACATTCAGTACTTC. The rearrangement uses TRBV7-6 and TRBJ2-4; 7 positions match TRBD2. This CDR3 region has 15 residues. Germline CDR1 and CDR2: SGHVS and FNYEAQ. Full variable domain (rest looked up from reference TRBV7-6 and TRBJ2-4): GAGVSQSPRYKVTKRGQDVALRCDPISGHVSLYWYRQALGQGPEFLTYFNYEAQQDKSGLPNDRFSAERPEGSISTLTIQRTEQRDSAMYRCPQRGEGLAKNIQYFGAGTRLSVL.

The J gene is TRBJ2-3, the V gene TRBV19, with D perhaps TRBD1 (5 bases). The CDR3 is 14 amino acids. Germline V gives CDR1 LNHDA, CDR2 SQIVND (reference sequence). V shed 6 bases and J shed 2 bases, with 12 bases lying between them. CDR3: CASSMDKATDTQYF. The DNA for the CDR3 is TGTGCCAGTAGCATGGACAAGGCCACAGATACGCAGTATTTT. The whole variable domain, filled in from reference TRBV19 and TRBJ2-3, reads DGGITQSPKYLFRKEGQNVTLSCEQNLNHDAMYWYRQDPGQGLRLIYYSQIVNDFQKGDIAEGYSVSREKKESFPLTVTSAQKNPTAFYLCASSMDKATDTQYFGPGTRLTVL.

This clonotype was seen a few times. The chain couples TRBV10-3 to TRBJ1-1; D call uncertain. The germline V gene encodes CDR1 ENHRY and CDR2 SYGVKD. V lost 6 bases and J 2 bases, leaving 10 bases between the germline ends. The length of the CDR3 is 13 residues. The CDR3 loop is CAISAAINTEAFF. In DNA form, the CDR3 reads TGTGCCATCAGCGCTGCCATTAACACTGAAGCTTTCTTT.

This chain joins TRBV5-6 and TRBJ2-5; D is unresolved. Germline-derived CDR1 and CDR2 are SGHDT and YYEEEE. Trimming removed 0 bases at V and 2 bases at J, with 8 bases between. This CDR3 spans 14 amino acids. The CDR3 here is CASSLATLQETQYF. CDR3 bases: TGTGCCAGCAGCTTGGCCACCTTACAAGAGACCCAGTACTTC. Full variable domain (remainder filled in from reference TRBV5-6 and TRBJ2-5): DAGVTQSPTHLIKTRGQQVTLRCSPKSGHDTVSWYQQALGQGPQFIFQYYEEEERQRGNFPDRFSGHQFPNYSSELNVNALLLGDSALYLCASSLATLQETQYFGPGTRLLVL.

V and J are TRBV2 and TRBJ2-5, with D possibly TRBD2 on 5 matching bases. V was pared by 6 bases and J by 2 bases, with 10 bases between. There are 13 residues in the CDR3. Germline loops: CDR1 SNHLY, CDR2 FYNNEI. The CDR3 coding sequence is TGTGCCAGCAGGGCCGGGGTACAAGAGACCCAGTACTTC. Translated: CASRAGVQETQYF.

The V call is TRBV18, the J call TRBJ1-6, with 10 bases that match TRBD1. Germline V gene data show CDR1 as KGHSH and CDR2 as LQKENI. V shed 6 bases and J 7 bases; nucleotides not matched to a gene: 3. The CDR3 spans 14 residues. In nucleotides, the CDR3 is TGTGCCAGCTCGGGACAGGGGCCGAATTCACCCCTCCACTTT. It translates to CASSGQGPNSPLHF.

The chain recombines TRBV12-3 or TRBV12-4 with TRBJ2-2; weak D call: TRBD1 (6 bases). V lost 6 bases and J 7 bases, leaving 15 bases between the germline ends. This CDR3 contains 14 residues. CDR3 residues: CASRQGVIFGELFF. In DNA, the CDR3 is TGTGCCAGCAGACAGGGCGTAATTTTCGGGGAGCTGTTTTTT.

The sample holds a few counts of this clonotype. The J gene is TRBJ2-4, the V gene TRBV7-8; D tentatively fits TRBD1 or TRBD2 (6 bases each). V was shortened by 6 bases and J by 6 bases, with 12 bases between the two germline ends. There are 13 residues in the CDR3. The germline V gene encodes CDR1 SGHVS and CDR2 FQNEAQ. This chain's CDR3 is CASSSGQSNIQYF. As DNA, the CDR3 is TGTGCCAGCAGTAGCGGACAGTCAAACATTCAGTACTTC.

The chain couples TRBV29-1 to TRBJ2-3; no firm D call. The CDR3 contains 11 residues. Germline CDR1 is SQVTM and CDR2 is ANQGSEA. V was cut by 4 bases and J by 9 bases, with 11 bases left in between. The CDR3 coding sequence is TGCAGCGTTGTAGTGGGATCAACGCAGTATTTT. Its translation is CSVVVGSTQYF.

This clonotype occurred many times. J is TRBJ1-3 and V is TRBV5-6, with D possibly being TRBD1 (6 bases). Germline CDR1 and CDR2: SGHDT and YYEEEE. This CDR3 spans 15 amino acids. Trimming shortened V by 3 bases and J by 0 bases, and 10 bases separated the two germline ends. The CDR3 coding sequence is TGTGCCAGCAGCTCAACAGGGAGCTCTGGAAACACCATATATTTT. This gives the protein CASSSTGSSGNTIYF.

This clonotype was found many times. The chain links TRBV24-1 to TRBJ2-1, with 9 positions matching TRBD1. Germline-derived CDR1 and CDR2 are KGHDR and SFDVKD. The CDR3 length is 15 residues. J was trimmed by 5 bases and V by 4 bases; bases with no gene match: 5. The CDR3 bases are TGTGCCACCAGTGACCCGGGACAGGGAAACAATGAGCAGTTCTTC. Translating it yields CATSDPGQGNNEQFF.

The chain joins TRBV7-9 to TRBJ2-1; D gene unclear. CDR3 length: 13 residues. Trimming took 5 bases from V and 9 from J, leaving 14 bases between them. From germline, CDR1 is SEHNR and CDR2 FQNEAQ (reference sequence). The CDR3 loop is CASSPGGEGEQFF. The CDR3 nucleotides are TGTGCCAGCAGCCCCGGCGGTGAAGGTGAGCAGTTCTTC. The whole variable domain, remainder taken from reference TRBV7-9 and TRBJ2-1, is DTGVSQNPRHKITKRGQNVTFRCDPISEHNRLYWYRQTLGQGPEFLTYFQNEAQLEKSRLLSDRFSAERPKGSFSTLEIQRTEQGDSAMYLCASSPGGEGEQFFGPGTRLTVL.

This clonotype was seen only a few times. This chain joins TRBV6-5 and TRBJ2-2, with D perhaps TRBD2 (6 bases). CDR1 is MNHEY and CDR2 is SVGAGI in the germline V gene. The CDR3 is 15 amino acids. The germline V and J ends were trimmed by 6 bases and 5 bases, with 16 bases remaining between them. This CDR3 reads CASRPDAGRTGELFF. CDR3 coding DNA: TGTGCCAGCAGGCCTGACGCGGGGCGGACCGGGGAGCTGTTTTTT.

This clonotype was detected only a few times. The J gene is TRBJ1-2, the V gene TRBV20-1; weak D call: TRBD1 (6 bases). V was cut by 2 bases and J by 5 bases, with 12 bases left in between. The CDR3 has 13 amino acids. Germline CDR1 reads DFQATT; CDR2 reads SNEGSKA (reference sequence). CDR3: CSARTGAQYGYTF. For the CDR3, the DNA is TGCAGTGCTAGAACGGGGGCGCAATATGGCTACACCTTC.

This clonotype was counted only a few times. The chain's CDR3 is CASNLREVGELFF. The CDR3, as DNA: TGTGCCAGCAACCTCAGGGAGGTAGGGGAGCTGTTTTTT. This chain joins TRBV5-6 and TRBJ2-2; maybe TRBD2 (6 bases). The CDR3 has 13 amino acids. V was trimmed by 6 bases and J by 8 bases, leaving 14 bases between them. Germline values: CDR1 SGHDT, CDR2 YYEEEE.

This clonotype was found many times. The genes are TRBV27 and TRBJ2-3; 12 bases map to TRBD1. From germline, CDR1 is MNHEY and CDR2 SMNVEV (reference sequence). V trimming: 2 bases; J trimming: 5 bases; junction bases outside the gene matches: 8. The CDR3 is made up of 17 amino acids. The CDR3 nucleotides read TGTGCCAGCAGTTTAACCCCGGGACAGGGGGCGCGAGATACGCAGTATTTT. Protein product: CASSLTPGQGARDTQYF.

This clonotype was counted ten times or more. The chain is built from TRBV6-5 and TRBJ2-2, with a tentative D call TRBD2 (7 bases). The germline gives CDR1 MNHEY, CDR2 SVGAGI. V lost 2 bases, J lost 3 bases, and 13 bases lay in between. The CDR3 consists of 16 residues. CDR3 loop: CASSYEGGADTGELFF. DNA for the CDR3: TGTGCCAGCAGTTACGAGGGGGGGGCCGACACCGGGGAGCTGTTTTTT.

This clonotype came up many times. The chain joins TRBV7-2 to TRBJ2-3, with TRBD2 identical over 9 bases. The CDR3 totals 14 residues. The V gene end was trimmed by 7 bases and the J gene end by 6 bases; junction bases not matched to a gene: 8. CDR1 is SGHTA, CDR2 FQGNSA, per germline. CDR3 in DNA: TGTGCCAGCACCCGAATAGCGGGGGCGGATACGCAGTATTTT. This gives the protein CASTRIAGADTQYF. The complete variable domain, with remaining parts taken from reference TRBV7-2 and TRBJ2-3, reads GAGVSQSPSNKVTEKGKDVELRCDPISGHTALYWYRQSLGQGLEFLIYFQGNSAPDKSGLPSDRFSAERTGGSVSTLTIQRTQQEDSAVYLCASTRIAGADTQYFGPGTRLTVL.

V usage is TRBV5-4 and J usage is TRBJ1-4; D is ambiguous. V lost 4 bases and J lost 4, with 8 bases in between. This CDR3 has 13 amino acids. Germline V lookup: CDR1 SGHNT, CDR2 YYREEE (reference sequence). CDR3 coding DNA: TGTGCCAGCAGCGGAATGGGTAATGAAAAACTGTTTTTT. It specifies CASSGMGNEKLFF.

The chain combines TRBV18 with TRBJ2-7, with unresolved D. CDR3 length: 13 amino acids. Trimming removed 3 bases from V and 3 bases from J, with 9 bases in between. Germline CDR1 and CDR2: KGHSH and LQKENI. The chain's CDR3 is CASSPTDGYEQYF. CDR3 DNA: TGTGCCAGCTCACCCACGGACGGCTACGAGCAGTACTTC. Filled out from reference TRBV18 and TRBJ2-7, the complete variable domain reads NAGVMQNPRHLVRRRGQEARLRCSPMKGHSHVYWYRQLPEEGLKFMVYLQKENIIDESGMPKERFSAEFPKEGPSILRIQQVVRGDSAAYFCASSPTDGYEQYFGPGTRLTVT.

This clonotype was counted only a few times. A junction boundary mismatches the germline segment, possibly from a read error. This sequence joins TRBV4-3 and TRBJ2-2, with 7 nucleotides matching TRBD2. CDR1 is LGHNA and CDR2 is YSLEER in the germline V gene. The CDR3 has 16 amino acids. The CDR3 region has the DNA TGCGCCAGCAGCCAAGACCTGGGAGGGAACCCCGGGGAGCTGTTTTTT. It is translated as CASSQDLGGNPGELFF.

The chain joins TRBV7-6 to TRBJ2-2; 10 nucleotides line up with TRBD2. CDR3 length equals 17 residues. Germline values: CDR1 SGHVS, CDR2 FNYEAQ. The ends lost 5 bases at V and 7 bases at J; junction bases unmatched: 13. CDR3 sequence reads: CASSGSAGGPVSGELFF. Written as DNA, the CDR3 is TGTGCCAGCAGCGGCTCAGCGGGGGGGCCAGTGAGCGGGGAGCTGTTTTTT.

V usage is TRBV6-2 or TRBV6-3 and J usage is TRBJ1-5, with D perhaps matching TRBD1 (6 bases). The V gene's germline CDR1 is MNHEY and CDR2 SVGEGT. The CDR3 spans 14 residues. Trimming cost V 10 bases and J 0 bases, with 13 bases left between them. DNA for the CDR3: TGTGCCACCAGACAGGACGATAGCAATCAGCCCCAGCATTTT. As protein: CATRQDDSNQPQHF.

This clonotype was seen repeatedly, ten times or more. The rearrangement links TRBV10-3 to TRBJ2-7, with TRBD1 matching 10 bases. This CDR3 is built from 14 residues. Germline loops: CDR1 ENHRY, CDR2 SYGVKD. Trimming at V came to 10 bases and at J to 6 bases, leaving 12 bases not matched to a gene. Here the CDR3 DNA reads TGTGCCACCCGGGACAGGGGTCCGGAGGTCGAGCAGTACTTC. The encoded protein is CATRDRGPEVEQYF.